This TCR beta chain came from a study of OX40 agonist ivuxolimab in advanced cancers. About the research overall: Six ivuxolimab dose levels, 0.01 to 10 mg/kg, were given intravenously every 2 weeks. Patients undergoing dose escalation presented with hepatocellular carcinoma, melanoma, renal cell or head and neck cancer. Study observations and caveats: By week 6 at 0.1 to 3.0 mg/kg, blood CD4+ and CD8+ T cells had expanded clonally.

Some clones are missing from TCRdb's copy, which holds only in-frame ones; the method was immunoSEQ multiplex PCR. The sample carries several thousand clones, about 88% recorded once. This CDR3 has 15 amino acids. Germline CDR1 is LGHNA and CDR2 is YSLEER. V was shortened by 1 base and J by 5 bases, with 12 bases between the two germline ends. Systemic immunosuppression or a history of autoimmune disease excluded patients. This clone came up once. What it binds is unknown. The sample in question was CD4+ or CD8+ T cells sorted from blood, obtained in a trial of the OX40 agonist ivuxolimab. The source of this sequence is an adult with an advanced solid tumor such as melanoma, head and neck, liver or kidney cancer. The chain has TRBV4-3 and TRBJ2-1; no clear D gene. CDR3: CASSQGPLGHNEQFF. The CDR3 nucleotides are TGCGCCAGCAGCCAAGGCCCCCTTGGTCACAATGAGCAGTTCTTC.